A selection of T cell receptor beta chains follows, all from one sample in a study of cytomegalovirus exposure and HLA in healthy donors. TCRdb keeps only in-frame clones here, not all; method: immunoSEQ multiplex PCR. The sample gives roughly 200,000 clones, around 89% of which show up once; 1% is in the top ten. Sequenced: PBMCs. The receptors were sampled from a woman younger than 30 in good health and CMV-seronegative. The CDR3 runs from the conserved cysteine through the conserved F or W. D genes are given only for firm matches. Clone size is not always given. Where it is, it says once, few, many or a class for expanded clones.

clone size | D gene | J gene | V gene | CDR3 length | CDR3 DNA | CDR3 protein
. | TRBD2 | TRBJ2-2 | TRBV5-4 | 15 | TGTGCCAGCAGTCCGGGACTAACGAACACCGGGGAGCTGTTTTTT | CASSPGLTNTGELFF
few | TRBD2 | TRBJ2-1 | TRBV29-1 | 16 | TGCAGCGTTGAAAAAGGGGCTAGCGGGAGGGGGCGGGAGCAGTTCTTC | CSVEKGASGRGREQFF
. | . | TRBJ2-1 | TRBV5-6 | 11 | TGTGCCAGCAGCTTCGGGGGTGAGCAGTTCTTC | CASSFGGEQFF
. | . | TRBJ2-7 | TRBV5-6 | 13 | TGTGCCAGCAGCATTGGACTACCCTACGAGCAGTACTTC | CASSIGLPYEQYF
. | . | TRBJ2-7 | TRBV5-1 | 17 | TGCGCCAGCAGCTTTCGGAGCCGGTGGGAGAGCTCCTACGAGCAGTACTTC | CASSFRSRWESSYEQYF
. | . | TRBJ2-7 | TRBV29-1 | 12 | TGCAGCGTTAATGGGGCGGACATAGGGCAGTACTTC | CSVNGADIGQYF
. | . | TRBJ1-1 | TRBV29-1 | 13 | TGCAGCGTGGCAAATATGGGGGGCACTGAAGCTTTCTTT | CSVANMGGTEAFF
. | . | TRBJ1-4 | TRBV7-2 | 19 | TGTGCCAGCAGCAAGGGAGATCGGTACCTCACTGCAACTAATGAAAAACTGTTTTTT | CASSKGDRYLTATNEKLFF
. | . | TRBJ2-1 | TRBV7-9 | 17 | TGTGCCAGCAGCTTAAATGTAGTAATTACCTTGCCCAATGAGCAGTTCTTC | CASSLNVVITLPNEQFF
. | . | TRBJ2-2 | TRBV4-2 | 15 | TGTGCCAGCAGCCAAGATACTAGTTTGACCGGGGAGCTGTTTTTT | CASSQDTSLTGELFF
. | . | TRBJ1-6 | TRBV5-6 | 16 | TGTGCCAGCAGCGCTGATCAGGGCGCCTGGGTTTCACCCCTCCACTTT | CASSADQGAWVSPLHF
. | TRBD1 | TRBJ2-7 | TRBV27 | 14 | TGTGCCAGCAGTCCGGGACAGGGAGGCCACGAGCAGTACTTC | CASSPGQGGHEQYF
. | . | TRBJ2-3 | TRBV2 | 16 | TGTGCCAGCACTCCCTTGATAAGGGGCAACACAGATACGCAGTATTTT | CASTPLIRGNTDTQYF
. | . | TRBJ1-3 | TRBV9 | 17 | TGTGCCAGCAGCGTAGGGGGAGGTCCGAACTCTGGAAACACCATATATTTT | CASSVGGGPNSGNTIYF
. | TRBD1 | TRBJ1-2 | TRBV5-6 | 16 | TGTGCCAGCAGCTTTATGGGACAGTTAGCTAACTATGGCTACACCTTC | CASSFMGQLANYGYTF
. | . | TRBJ2-1 | TRBV9 | 15 | TGTGCCAGCAGCGTAGTACCTAGCGCCAACAATGAGCAGTTCTTC | CASSVVPSANNEQFF
. | TRBD1 | TRBJ2-3 | TRBV11-2 | 17 | TGTGCCAGCAGCCCAAGGCTTGGGGACAGGGGGCTGGATACGCAGTATTTT | CASSPRLGDRGLDTQYF